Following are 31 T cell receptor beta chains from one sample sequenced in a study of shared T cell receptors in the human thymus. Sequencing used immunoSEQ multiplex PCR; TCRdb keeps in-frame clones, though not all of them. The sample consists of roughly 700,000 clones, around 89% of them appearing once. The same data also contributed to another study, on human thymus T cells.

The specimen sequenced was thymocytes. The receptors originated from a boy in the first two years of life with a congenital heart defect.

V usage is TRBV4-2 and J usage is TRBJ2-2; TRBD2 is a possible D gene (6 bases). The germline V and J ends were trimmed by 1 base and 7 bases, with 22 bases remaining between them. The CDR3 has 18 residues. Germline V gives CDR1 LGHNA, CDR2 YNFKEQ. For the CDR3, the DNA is TGTGCCAGCAGCCAAGTGGAGTGTCCGGGAGCCCCGGTCGGGGAGCTGTTTTTT. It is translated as CASSQVECPGAPVGELFF.

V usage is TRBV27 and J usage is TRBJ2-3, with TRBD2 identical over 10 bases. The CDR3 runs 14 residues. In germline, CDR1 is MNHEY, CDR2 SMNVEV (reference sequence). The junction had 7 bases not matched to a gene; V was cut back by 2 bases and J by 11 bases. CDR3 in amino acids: CASSLKLAGRRQYF. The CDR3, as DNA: TGTGCCAGCAGTTTAAAACTAGCGGGAAGAAGGCAGTATTTT.

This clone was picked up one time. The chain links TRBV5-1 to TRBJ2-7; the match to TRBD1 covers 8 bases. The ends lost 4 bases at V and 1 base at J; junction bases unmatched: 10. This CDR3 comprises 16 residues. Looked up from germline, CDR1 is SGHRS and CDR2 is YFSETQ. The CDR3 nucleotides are TGCGCCAGCAGCCGGTCCTCAGGGGGCGCGTCCTACGAGCAGTACTTC. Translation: CASSRSSGGASYEQYF.

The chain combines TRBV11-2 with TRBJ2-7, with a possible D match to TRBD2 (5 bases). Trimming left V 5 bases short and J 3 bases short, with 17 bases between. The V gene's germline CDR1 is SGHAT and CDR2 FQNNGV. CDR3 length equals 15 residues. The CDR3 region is CASSPPSDWGYEQYF. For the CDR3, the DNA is TGTGCCAGCAGCCCTCCCTCGGACTGGGGCTACGAGCAGTACTTC.

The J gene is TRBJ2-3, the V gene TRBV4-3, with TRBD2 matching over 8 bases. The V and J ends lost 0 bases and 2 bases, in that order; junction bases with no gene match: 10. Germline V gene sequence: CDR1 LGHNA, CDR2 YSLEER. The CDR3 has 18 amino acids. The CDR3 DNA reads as TGCGCCAGCAGCCAAGATAGGCGGGAGGACCGATACACAGATACGCAGTATTTT. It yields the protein CASSQDRREDRYTDTQYF.

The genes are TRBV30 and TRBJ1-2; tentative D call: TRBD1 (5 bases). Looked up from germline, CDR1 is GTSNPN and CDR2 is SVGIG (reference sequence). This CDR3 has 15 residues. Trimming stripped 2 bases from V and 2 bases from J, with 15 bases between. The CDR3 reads CAWSPLTVVNYGYTF. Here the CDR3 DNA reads TGTGCCTGGAGTCCTTTGACAGTCGTGAACTATGGCTACACCTTC.

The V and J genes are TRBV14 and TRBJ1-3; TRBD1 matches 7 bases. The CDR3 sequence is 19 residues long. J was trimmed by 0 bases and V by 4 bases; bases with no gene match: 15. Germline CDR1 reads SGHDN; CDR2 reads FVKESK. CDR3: CASSRRQGRRPSSGNTIYF. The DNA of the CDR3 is TGTGCCAGCAGCCGCCGACAGGGAAGGAGGCCGAGCTCTGGAAACACCATATATTTT.

The CDR3 protein is CASSTPDRGRDNEQFF. For the CDR3, the DNA is TGTGCCAGCAGCACCCCGGACAGGGGGCGGGACAATGAGCAGTTCTTC. V is TRBV9 and J is TRBJ2-1; 11 bases agree with TRBD1. The CDR3 covers 16 residues. After removal of 4 bases from V and 5 bases from J, the junction contained 8 bases not matched to a gene. Per the germline V gene, CDR1 is SGDLS and CDR2 is YYNGEE.

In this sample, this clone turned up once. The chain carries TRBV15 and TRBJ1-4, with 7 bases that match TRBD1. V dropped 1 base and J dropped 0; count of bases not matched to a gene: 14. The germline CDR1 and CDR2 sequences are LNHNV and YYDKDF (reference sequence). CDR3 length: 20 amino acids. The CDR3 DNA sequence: TGTGCCACCAGCAGAGGAAGGGGCAGGGGGATGGATGCAACTAATGAAAAACTGTTTTTT. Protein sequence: CATSRGRGRGMDATNEKLFF. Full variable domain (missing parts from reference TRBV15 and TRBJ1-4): DAMVIQNPRYQVTQFGKPVTLSCSQTLNHNVMYWYQQKSSQAPKLLFHYYDKDFNNEADTPDNFQSRRPNTSFCFLDIRSPGLGDTAMYLCATSRGRGRGMDATNEKLFFGSGTQLSVL.

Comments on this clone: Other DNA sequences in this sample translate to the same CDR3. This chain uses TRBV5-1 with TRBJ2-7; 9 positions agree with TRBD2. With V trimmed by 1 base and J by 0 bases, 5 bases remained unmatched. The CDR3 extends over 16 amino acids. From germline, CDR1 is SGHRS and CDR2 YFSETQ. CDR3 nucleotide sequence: TGCGCCAGCAGCTTGCTGACTAGCGGCAGCTCCTACGAGCAGTACTTC. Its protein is CASSLLTSGSSYEQYF.

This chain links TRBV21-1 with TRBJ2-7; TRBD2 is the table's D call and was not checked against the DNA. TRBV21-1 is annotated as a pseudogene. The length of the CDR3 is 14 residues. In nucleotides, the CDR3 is TGTGCCAGCAGCCCCCCGGGGGGCTCCTACGAGCAGTACTTC. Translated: CASSPPGGSYEQYF.

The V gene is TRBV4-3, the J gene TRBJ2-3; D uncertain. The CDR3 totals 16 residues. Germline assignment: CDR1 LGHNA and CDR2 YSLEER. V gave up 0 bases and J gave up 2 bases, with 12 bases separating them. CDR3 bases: TGCGCCAGCAGCCAAGATGACACGGTCCTCACAGATACGCAGTATTTT. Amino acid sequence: CASSQDDTVLTDTQYF.

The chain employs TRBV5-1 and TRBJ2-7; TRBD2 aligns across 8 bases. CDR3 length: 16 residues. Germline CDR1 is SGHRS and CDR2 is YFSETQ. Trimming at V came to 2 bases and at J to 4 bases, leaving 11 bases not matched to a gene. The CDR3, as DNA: TGCGCCAGCAGCTTAACAGGAGCGGGAGAAGGGTACGAGCAGTACTTC. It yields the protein CASSLTGAGEGYEQYF.

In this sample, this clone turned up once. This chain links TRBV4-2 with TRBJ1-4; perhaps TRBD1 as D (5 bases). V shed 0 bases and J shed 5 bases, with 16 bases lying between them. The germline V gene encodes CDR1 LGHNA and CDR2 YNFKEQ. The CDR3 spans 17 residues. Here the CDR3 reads CASSQDLRRRGNEKLFF. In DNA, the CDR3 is TGTGCCAGCAGCCAAGATTTAAGAAGGAGGGGAAATGAAAAACTGTTTTTT.

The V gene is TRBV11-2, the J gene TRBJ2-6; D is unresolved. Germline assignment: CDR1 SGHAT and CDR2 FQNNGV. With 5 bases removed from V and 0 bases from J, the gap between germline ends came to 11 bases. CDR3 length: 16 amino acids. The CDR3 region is CASSLGEASGANVLTF. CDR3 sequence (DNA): TGTGCCAGCAGCCTTGGTGAGGCCTCTGGGGCCAACGTCCTGACTTTC.

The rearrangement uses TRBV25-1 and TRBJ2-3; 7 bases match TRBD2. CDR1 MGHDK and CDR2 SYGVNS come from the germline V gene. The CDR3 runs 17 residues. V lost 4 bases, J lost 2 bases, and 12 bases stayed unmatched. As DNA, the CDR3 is TGTGCCAGCAGTGGGGGGGAGGGCGGAGCTTCCACAGATACGCAGTATTTT. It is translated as CASSGGEGGASTDTQYF.

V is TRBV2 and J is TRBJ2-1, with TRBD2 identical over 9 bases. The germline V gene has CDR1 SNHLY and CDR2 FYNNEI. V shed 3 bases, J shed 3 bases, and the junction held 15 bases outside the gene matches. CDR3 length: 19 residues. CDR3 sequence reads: CASSEYSGRHPSGYNEQFF. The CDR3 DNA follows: TGTGCCAGCAGTGAGTATAGCGGGAGACACCCCTCTGGCTACAATGAGCAGTTCTTC.

The CDR3 DNA is TGTGCCAGCAGTGGAGAATGGGACAAGTCCCTTCGCACAGATACGCAGTATTTT. Encoded protein: CASSGEWDKSLRTDTQYF. The V and J genes are TRBV2 and TRBJ2-3; a possible D gene is TRBD1 (6 bases). Germline CDR1 reads SNHLY; CDR2 reads FYNNEI. V dropped 4 bases and J dropped 1 base, with 21 bases sitting between them. The CDR3 has 18 residues.

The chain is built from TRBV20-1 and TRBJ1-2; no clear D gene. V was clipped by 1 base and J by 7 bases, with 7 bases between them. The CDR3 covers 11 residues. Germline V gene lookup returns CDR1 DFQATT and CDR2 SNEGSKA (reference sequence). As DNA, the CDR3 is TGCAGTGCTAGAGCTGCGAGTGGCTACACCTTC. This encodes CSARAASGYTF.

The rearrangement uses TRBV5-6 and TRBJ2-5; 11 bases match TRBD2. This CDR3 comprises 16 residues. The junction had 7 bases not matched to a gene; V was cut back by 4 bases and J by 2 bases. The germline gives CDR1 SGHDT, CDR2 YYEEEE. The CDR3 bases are TGTGCCAGCAGCCTCACTAGCGGGAGTGGGCAAGAGACCCAGTACTTC. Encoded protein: CASSLTSGSGQETQYF.

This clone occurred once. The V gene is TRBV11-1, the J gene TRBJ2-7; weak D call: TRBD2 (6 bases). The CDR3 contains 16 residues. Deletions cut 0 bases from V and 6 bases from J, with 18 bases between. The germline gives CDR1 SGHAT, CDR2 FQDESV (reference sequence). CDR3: CASSLASPPQGGEQYF. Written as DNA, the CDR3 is TGTGCCAGCAGCTTAGCGTCCCCCCCCCAGGGAGGCGAGCAGTACTTC.

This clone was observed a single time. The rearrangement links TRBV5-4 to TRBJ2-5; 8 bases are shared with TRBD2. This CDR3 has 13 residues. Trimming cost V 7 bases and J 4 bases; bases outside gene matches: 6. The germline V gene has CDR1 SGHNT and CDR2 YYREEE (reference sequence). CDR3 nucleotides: TGTGCCAGCCAGACTAGCGTAACAGAGACCCAGTACTTC. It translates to CASQTSVTETQYF.

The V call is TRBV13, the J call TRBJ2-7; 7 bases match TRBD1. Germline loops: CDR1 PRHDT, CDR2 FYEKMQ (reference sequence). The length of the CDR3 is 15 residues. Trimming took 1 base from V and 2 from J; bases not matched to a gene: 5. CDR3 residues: CASSLEGTAPYEQYF. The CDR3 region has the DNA TGTGCCAGCAGCTTAGAAGGGACAGCCCCCTACGAGCAGTACTTC.

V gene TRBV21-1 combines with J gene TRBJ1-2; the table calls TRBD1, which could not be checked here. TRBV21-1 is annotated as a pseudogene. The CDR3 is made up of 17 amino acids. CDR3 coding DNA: TGTGCCAGCAGCAAGGAATCCGGACAGGGCTTTAACTATGGCTACACCTTC. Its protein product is CASSKESGQGFNYGYTF.

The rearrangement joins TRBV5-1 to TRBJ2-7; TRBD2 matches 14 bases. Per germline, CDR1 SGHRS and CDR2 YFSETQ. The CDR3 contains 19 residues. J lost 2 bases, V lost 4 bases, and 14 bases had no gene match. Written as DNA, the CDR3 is TGCGCCAGCAGCGTCTACCGTGGGACTAGCGGGAGACCTACCTACGAGCAGTACTTC. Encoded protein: CASSVYRGTSGRPTYEQYF.

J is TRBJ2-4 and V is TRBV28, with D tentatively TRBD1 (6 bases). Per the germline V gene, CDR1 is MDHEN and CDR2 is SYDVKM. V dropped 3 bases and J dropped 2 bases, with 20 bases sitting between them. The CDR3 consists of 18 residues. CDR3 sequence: CASSLSAAKGDPKNIQYF. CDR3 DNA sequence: TGTGCCAGCAGTTTGTCGGCAGCCAAGGGGGATCCCAAAAACATTCAGTACTTC.

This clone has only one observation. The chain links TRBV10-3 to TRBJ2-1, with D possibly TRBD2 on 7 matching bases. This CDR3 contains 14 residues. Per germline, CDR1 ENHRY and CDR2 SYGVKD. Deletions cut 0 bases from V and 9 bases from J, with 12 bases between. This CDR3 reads CAISESAGAPEQFF. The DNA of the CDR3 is TGTGCCATCAGTGAGTCCGCGGGGGCCCCTGAGCAGTTCTTC.

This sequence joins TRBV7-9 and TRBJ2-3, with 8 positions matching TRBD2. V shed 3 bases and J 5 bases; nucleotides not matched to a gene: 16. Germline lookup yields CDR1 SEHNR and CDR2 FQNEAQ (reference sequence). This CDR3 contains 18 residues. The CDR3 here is CASSFSRRTSPREDTQYF. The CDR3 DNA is TGTGCCAGCAGCTTTAGCCGAAGGACTAGCCCCCGTGAAGATACGCAGTATTTT.

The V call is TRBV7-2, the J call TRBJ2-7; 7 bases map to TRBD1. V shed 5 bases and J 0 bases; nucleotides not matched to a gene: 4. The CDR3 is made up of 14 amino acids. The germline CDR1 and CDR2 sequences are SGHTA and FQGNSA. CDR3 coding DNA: TGTGCCAGCAGCGAGAGGGGGCACTCCTACGAGCAGTACTTC. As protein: CASSERGHSYEQYF.

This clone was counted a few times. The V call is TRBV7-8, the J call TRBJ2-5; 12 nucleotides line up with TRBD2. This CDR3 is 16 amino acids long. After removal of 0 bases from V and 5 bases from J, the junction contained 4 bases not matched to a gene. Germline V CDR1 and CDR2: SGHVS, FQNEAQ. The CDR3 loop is CASSLAFGTSGETQYF. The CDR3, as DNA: TGTGCCAGCAGCTTAGCGTTCGGGACTAGCGGGGAGACCCAGTACTTC.

The CDR3 loop is CASSQATRESLDTQYF. In nucleotides, the CDR3 is TGTGCCAGCAGCCAAGCCACGAGGGAGAGTTTGGATACGCAGTATTTT. The chain is built from TRBV14 and TRBJ2-3, with a weak D call TRBD2 (5 bases). Germline CDR1 and CDR2: SGHDN and FVKESK. The V end was cut by 1 base, the J end by 6 bases, with 17 bases between. The CDR3 runs to 16 residues. Together with reference TRBV14 and TRBJ2-3, the CDR3 gives the full variable domain: EAGVTQFPSHSVIEKGQTVTLRCDPISGHDNLYWYRRVMGKEIKFLLHFVKESKQDESGMPNNRFLAERTGGTYSTLKVQPAELEDSGVYFCASSQATRESLDTQYFGPGTRLTVL.